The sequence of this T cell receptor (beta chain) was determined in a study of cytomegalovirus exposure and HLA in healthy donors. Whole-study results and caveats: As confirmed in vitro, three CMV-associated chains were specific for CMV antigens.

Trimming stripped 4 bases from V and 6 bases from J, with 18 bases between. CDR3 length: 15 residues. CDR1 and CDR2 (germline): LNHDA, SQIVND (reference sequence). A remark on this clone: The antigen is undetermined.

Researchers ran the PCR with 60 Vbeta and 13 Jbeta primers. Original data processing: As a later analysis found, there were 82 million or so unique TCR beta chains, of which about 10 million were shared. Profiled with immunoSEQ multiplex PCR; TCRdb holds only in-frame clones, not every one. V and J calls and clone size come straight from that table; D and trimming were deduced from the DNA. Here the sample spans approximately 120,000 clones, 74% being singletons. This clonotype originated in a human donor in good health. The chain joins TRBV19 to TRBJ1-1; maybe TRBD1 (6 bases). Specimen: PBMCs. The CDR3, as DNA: TGTGCCAGTAGTACCGCGCTTCACAGGGATTCTGAAGCTTTCTTT. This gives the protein CASSTALHRDSEAFF. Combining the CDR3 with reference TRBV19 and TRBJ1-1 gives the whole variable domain DGGITQSPKYLFRKEGQNVTLSCEQNLNHDAMYWYRQDPGQGLRLIYYSQIVNDFQKGDIAEGYSVSREKKESFPLTVTSAQKNPTAFYLCASSTALHRDSEAFFGQGTRLTVV.